This T cell receptor beta chain is drawn from a study of siplizumab effects on memory and regulatory T cells. Study-wide points: Alloreactive sequences traceable to unstimulated CD4+ memory cells declined significantly under siplizumab. The alloresponse seemed to draw substantially on naive T cells, which appeared more diverse than memory cells. To unstimulated subsets, only a minor fraction of alloreactive clones could be mapped. There was no confirmation of the suppressive function of proliferating Tregs from siplizumab cultures.

Libraries were prepared by immunoSEQ multiplex PCR; TCRdb keeps only in-frame clonotypes and omits some of them. The sample includes fewer than 130,000 clones, roughly 92% seen only once; the top ten take around 1.3%. About this clone: Its antigen is not identified.

The clonotype comes from a human donor in good health. The material sequenced was CD4+ T cells sorted from blood.

CDR3 coding DNA: TGCGCCAGCACCCAGACAGAGCCCTACGAGCAGTACTTC. This codes for CASTQTEPYEQYF. The chain carries TRBV5-1 and TRBJ2-7; D possibly corresponds to TRBD1 (5 bases). Trimming pared 6 bases from V and 2 bases from J, leaving 12 bases between. Germline V gives CDR1 SGHRS, CDR2 YFSETQ. The CDR3 is 13 amino acids.